Shown below are 6 T cell receptor beta chains from a single sample sequenced in a study of technical replicates of blood from several donors. Repertoires were generated with immunoSEQ multiplex PCR, while TCRdb's copy carries only in-frame clones and drops some. The repertoire consists of over 85,000 clones, with about 95% occurring once and the leading ten covering about 0.35%. The specimen sequenced was T cells isolated from PBMCs. Receptors originate from a human donor in good health.

V usage is TRBV9 and J usage is TRBJ2-3, with D possibly being TRBD1 (5 bases). The CDR3 length is 12 residues. The germline V gene encodes CDR1 SGDLS and CDR2 YYNGEE. The V and J ends lost 3 bases and 3 bases respectively, with 5 bases between them. The CDR3 nucleotides are TGTGCCAGCAGCGAGGGGACAGATACGCAGTATTTT. Protein product: CASSEGTDTQYF.

This rearrangement joins TRBV5-1 to TRBJ1-4; the D is unclear. Trimming took off 5 bases at V and 4 bases at J, with 12 bases between the two ends. Germline CDR1 and CDR2: SGHRS and YFSETQ. The CDR3 runs to 14 residues. This CDR3 reads CASRADIYNEKLFF. In nucleotides, the CDR3 is TGCGCCAGCAGGGCCGACATCTATAATGAAAAACTGTTTTTT.

V gene TRBV4-1 combines with J gene TRBJ1-4; a weak D match, TRBD1 (6 bases). The V gene's germline CDR1 is MGHRA and CDR2 YSYEKL. The V and J ends lost 4 bases and 8 bases respectively, with 17 bases between them. The CDR3 extends over 15 amino acids. The CDR3 DNA is TGCGCCAGCAGCCCCAAGGGGGGGGCAGGGGAAAAACTGTTTTTT. Translated: CASSPKGGAGEKLFF.

V usage is TRBV7-3 and J usage is TRBJ2-1; the match to TRBD1 covers 9 bases. CDR1 is SGHTA and CDR2 is FQGTGA in the germline V gene. The CDR3 contains 13 residues. Losses at the gene ends were 8 bases for V and 5 bases for J; bases not matched to a gene: 4. The CDR3: CASQQGADNEQFF. The CDR3 coding sequence is TGTGCCAGCCAACAGGGGGCAGACAATGAGCAGTTCTTC.

The chain has TRBV4-3 and TRBJ2-3; D unresolved. CDR1 and CDR2 (germline): LGHNA, YSLEER. V lost 0 bases to trimming and J lost 6 bases, with 16 bases between them. This CDR3 comprises 16 residues. The CDR3 sequence: CASSQEYTGVVDTQYF. The CDR3, as DNA: TGCGCCAGCAGCCAAGAATATACTGGAGTAGTTGATACGCAGTATTTT.

The J gene is TRBJ2-2, the V gene TRBV6-4, with 8 bases lining up with TRBD1. J lost 1 base, V lost 2 bases, and 0 bases had no gene match. From germline, CDR1 is MRHNA and CDR2 SNTAGT. This CDR3 region has 15 residues. CDR3 sequence (DNA): TGTGCCAGCAGTGACGGGACAGGGAACACCGGGGAGCTGTTTTTT. Protein sequence: CASSDGTGNTGELFF.